This T cell receptor beta chain emerged from a study of blood T cell repertoires in COVID-19. Looking at the study overall: There were acute and convalescent COVID-19 samples, and they came from the United States, Italy and Spain. Sample material is recorded as cDNA or gDNA derived from T cells, B-cell-depleted T cells, or PBMCs.

Allocation to cohorts depended on clinical history reported by the participants. Symptom resolution, clearance, or two negative PCRs marked donors in Cohort 3 as recovered. This table comes from immunoSEQ multiplex PCR, and its TCRdb copy is limited to in-frame clones, with some not included. The sample includes approximately 240,000 clones, 85% to 95% of them seen just once. V lost 0 bases, J lost 4 bases, and 0 bases stayed unmatched. Per the germline V gene, CDR1 is SGHRS and CDR2 is YFSETQ. This CDR3 spans 14 amino acids. The chain links TRBV5-1 to TRBJ1-3; 8 bases are shared with TRBD1. The specimen was PBMCs or T cells enriched from blood (not recorded which). The TCR was taken from a woman aged 18 to 35 who had recovered from COVID-19. CDR3 bases: TGCGCCAGCAGCTTGGGACAGGGGGGAAACACCATATATTTT. Protein sequence: CASSLGQGGNTIYF.